This section outlines one T cell receptor beta chain sequence together with its context. Its specificity is not known. This entry is derived from a study of T cells in Graves' hyperthyroidism and ophthalmopathy. Whole-study results and caveats: A model of 13 V-J features distinguished ophthalmopathy from stable hyperthyroidism.

This CDR3 has 14 residues. V lost 3 bases to trimming and J lost 6 bases; unmatched junction nucleotides: 2. CDR1 and CDR2 (germline): LGHDT, YNNKEL (reference sequence). It was at first hyperthyroidism diagnosis, before any ophthalmopathy symptoms, that the blood sample was taken. Amplified TCR beta CDR3 regions came from RNA transcripts. First-round RT-PCR with HTBI primers amplified the TCR CDR3 region. TCRdb reprocessed the multiplex PCR reads with MiXCR, giving one entry per CDR3 protein. The table records roughly 580,000 distinct CDR3 sequences, 14% of them present only once. This TCR was recovered from a woman under 40 with Graves' hyperthyroidism that later progressed to Graves' ophthalmopathy. The V call is TRBV3-1, the J call TRBJ1-4; 9 positions agree with TRBD1. Sequences were obtained from blood. DNA for the CDR3: TGTGCCAGCAGCCAGACAGGGGGAGATGAAAAACTGTTTTTT. Protein sequence: CASSQTGGDEKLFF.